Listed below are T cell receptor beta chains from one sample, sequenced in a study of T cell repertoires in cytomegalovirus infection. The antigens for these receptors are not known. TCRdb called the reads again in MiXCR, with one record for every CDR3 protein. Altogether around 300,000 distinct CDR3 sequences are present, 20% to 25% being singletons, with the ten largest covering roughly a fifth. The specimen comprised cultured PBMCs, sampled from culture after CMV antigen stimulation. These TCRs come from a human donor in good health (CMV status not recorded). Some clones in this sample may be carry-over from other donors' samples. The CDR3 runs from the conserved cysteine through the conserved F or W. The D gene is left open where the match is weak. The size entry is marked missing in some rows and otherwise reads once, few, many or a size class.

CDR3 protein | CDR3 DNA | D gene | J gene | clone size | V gene | CDR3 length
CASSLGGGSGETQYF | TGCGCCAGCAGCCTCGGGGGCGGGAGTGGAGAGACCCAGTACTTC | - | TRBJ2-5 | - | TRBV5-1 | 15
CASSMGGMSYYNEQFF | TGTGCCAGTAGTATGGGGGGCATGTCCTACTACAATGAGCAGTTCTTC | - | TRBJ2-1 | - | TRBV19 | 16
CAAGRGAETQYF | TGTGCCGCCGGGAGGGGAGCAGAGACCCAGTACTTC | TRBD2 | TRBJ2-5 | few | TRBV5-6 | 12
CASTRGGGANVLTF | TGTGCCAGCACCAGGGGGGGTGGGGCCAACGTCCTGACTTTC | - | TRBJ2-6 | few | TRBV7-2 | 14
CASSLNRGNTGELFF | TGTGCCAGCAGCTTAAACAGGGGGAACACCGGGGAGCTGTTTTTT | TRBD1 | TRBJ2-2 | few | TRBV7-2 | 15
CASSQVRRTIIGTDTQYF | TGCGCCAGCAGCCAAGTAAGGAGAACCATCATTGGCACAGATACGCAGTATTTT | - | TRBJ2-3 | few | TRBV4-1 | 18
CASSLNPLGPNEKLFF | TGTGCCAGCAGCTTGAACCCCCTGGGGCCTAATGAAAAACTGTTTTTT | - | TRBJ1-4 | - | TRBV7-9 | 16
CASSIWDGDTEAFF | TGTGCCAGTAGTATATGGGACGGCGACACTGAAGCTTTCTTT | - | TRBJ1-1 | few | TRBV19 | 14
CASSLSSGQNTEAFF | TGTGCCAGCAGTTTATCTTCGGGACAGAACACTGAAGCTTTCTTT | - | TRBJ1-1 | - | TRBV28 | 15
CASSDGLGYEQFF | TGTGCCAGCAGCGACGGACTCGGGTATGAGCAGTTCTTC | - | TRBJ2-1 | few | TRBV7-3 | 13
CASSLEKNEQFF | TGTGCCAGCAGCTTAGAGAAGAATGAGCAGTTCTTC | - | TRBJ2-1 | - | TRBV11-2 | 12
CASNLFSSNQPQHF | TGTGCCAGCAACTTATTCTCGAGCAATCAGCCCCAGCATTTT | - | TRBJ1-5 | - | TRBV6-2/TRBV6-3 | 14
CASSLGTQPQHF | TGTGCCAGCAGCTTAGGAACTCAGCCCCAGCATTTT | - | TRBJ1-5 | many | TRBV7-9 | 12
CASSPGPQGAGELFF | TGTGCCAGCAGCCCCGGGCCACAAGGCGCCGGGGAGCTGTTTTTT | - | TRBJ2-2 | many | TRBV7-8 | 15
CASREYANEKLFF | TGTGCCAGCAGGGAGTATGCTAATGAAAAACTGTTTTTT | - | TRBJ1-4 | many | TRBV6-1 | 13
CASSSGAVNQPQHF | TGTGCCAGCAGCTCAGGGGCAGTAAATCAGCCCCAGCATTTT | - | TRBJ1-5 | - | TRBV7-9 | 14
CASSATGATNEKLVF | TGCGCCAGCAGCGCGACAGGGGCAACTAATGAAAAACTGGTTTTT | TRBD1 | TRBJ1-4 | - | TRBV5-1 | 15
CASRRGYTSYEQYF | TGTGCCAGTCGAAGGGGCTATACCTCCTACGAGCAGTACTTC | - | TRBJ2-7 | - | TRBV5-6 | 14
CASSFRQGNQPQHF | TGTGCCAGCAGCTTCCGACAGGGCAATCAGCCCCAGCATTTT | - | TRBJ1-5 | few | TRBV7-7 | 14
CSARLGLDLINEQFF | TGCAGCGCCCGGCTGGGGCTAGATCTGATCAATGAGCAGTTCTTC | - | TRBJ2-1 | - | TRBV29-1 | 15
CATKPRQFGEGTEAFF | TGTGCCACTAAGCCCCGACAATTTGGGGAGGGCACTGAAGCTTTCTTT | - | TRBJ1-1 | - | TRBV19 | 16
CASSPWTGLKNIQYF | TGCGCCAGCAGCCCCTGGACAGGGCTCAAAAACATTCAGTACTTC | TRBD1 | TRBJ2-4 | few | TRBV5-1 | 15
CSGSSGVQETQYF | TGCAGCGGGTCCTCCGGGGTCCAAGAGACCCAGTACTTC | - | TRBJ2-5 | few | TRBV29-1 | 13
CASSPGQGASDTQYF | TGTGCCAGCAGCCCGGGACAGGGGGCCTCGGATACGCAGTATTTT | TRBD1 | TRBJ2-3 | many | TRBV7-2 | 15
CASSLEQSNYGYTF | TGTGCCAGCAGCTTAGAACAGTCTAACTATGGCTACACCTTC | - | TRBJ1-2 | many | TRBV7-9 | 14
CASTTVGQPQHF | TGTGCCAGCACGACAGTAGGTCAGCCCCAGCATTTT | - | TRBJ1-5 | many | TRBV6-2/TRBV6-3 | 12
CASSLYSRGLAGAFYNEQFF | TGTGCCAGCAGTTTATATTCACGAGGACTAGCGGGAGCCTTCTACAATGAGCAGTTCTTC | TRBD2 | TRBJ2-1 | - | TRBV12-3/TRBV12-4 | 20
CASSYSLLQSYEQYF | TGTGCCAGCAGTTATAGCCTCCTACAATCCTACGAGCAGTACTTC | - | TRBJ2-7 | - | TRBV6-8 | 15
CASSQVSSSYEQYF | TGTGCCAGCAGCCAAGTCAGCTCCTCCTACGAGCAGTACTTC | - | TRBJ2-7 | - | TRBV3-1 | 14
CASRGGGSTYNEQFF | TGTGCCAGTAGAGGCGGCGGGAGTACCTACAATGAGCAGTTCTTC | TRBD2 | TRBJ2-1 | - | TRBV19 | 15
CASSSKREGQSDTQYF | TGTGCCAGCAGCTCTAAGCGGGAGGGACAATCAGATACGCAGTATTTT | TRBD2 | TRBJ2-3 | many | TRBV12-3/TRBV12-4 | 16
CASSELSGLGTGELFF | TGTGCCAGCAGTGAACTATCAGGGCTCGGCACCGGGGAGCTGTTTTTT | - | TRBJ2-2 | - | TRBV6-2/TRBV6-3 | 16
CASSLGLAGGPEQFF | TGTGCCAGCAGCTTGGGGCTAGCGGGAGGGCCGGAGCAGTTCTTC | TRBD2 | TRBJ2-1 | many | TRBV5-4 | 15
CASRFVERGEQFF | TGTGCCAGCAGGTTTGTCGAGAGGGGCGAGCAGTTCTTC | - | TRBJ2-1 | - | TRBV11-2 | 13
CASSPRGGGYGYTF | TGTGCCAGCAGCCCACGGGGGGGAGGCTATGGCTACACCTTC | - | TRBJ1-2 | - | TRBV3-1 | 14
CATSASGANVLTF | TGTGCCACCAGTGCCTCTGGGGCCAACGTCCTGACTTTC | - | TRBJ2-6 | - | TRBV24-1 | 13
CASSWGQAYNQPQHF | TGTGCCAGCAGCTGGGGACAGGCTTACAATCAGCCCCAGCATTTT | TRBD1 | TRBJ1-5 | many | TRBV7-2 | 15
CASRTEWNEQFF | TGTGCCAGCCGTACTGAATGGAATGAGCAGTTCTTC | - | TRBJ2-1 | many | TRBV2 | 12
CASSQDGRNTEAFF | TGTGCCAGCAGCCAAGATGGGAGGAACACTGAAGCTTTCTTT | - | TRBJ1-1 | - | TRBV4-1 | 14
CASSADRGLSEKLFF | TGTGCCAGCAGCGCCGACAGGGGGCTTTCTGAAAAACTGTTTTTT | TRBD1 | TRBJ1-4 | - | TRBV11-2 | 15
CASSYSISTGQETQYF | TGTGCCAGCAGTTACTCGATATCGACAGGGCAAGAGACCCAGTACTTC | TRBD1 | TRBJ2-5 | few | TRBV6-5 | 16
CASSLVVGPTGNTIYF | TGTGCCAGCAGCTTAGTTGTGGGACCGACAGGAAACACCATATATTTT | - | TRBJ1-3 | many | TRBV11-3 | 16
CASSFGASGSYEQYF | TGTGCCAGCAGTTTTGGAGCTAGCGGGAGCTACGAGCAGTACTTC | TRBD2 | TRBJ2-7 | - | TRBV27 | 15
CATVDPGGGDYGYTF | TGTGCCACCGTGGACCCCGGAGGGGGCGACTATGGCTACACCTTC | TRBD1 | TRBJ1-2 | - | TRBV6-2/TRBV6-3 | 15
CASRPGTVVGEQFF | TGTGCCAGTAGGCCCGGGACAGTTGTCGGTGAGCAGTTCTTC | TRBD1 | TRBJ2-1 | few | TRBV19 | 14
CASSARTGGVGTNEKLFF | TGTGCCAGCAGTGCTCGGACAGGGGGCGTCGGAACTAATGAAAAACTGTTTTTT | TRBD1 | TRBJ1-4 | - | TRBV27 | 18
CASSVTGTSVVNEQFF | TGTGCCAGCAGCGTGACCGGGACTAGCGTCGTCAATGAGCAGTTCTTC | TRBD2 | TRBJ2-1 | - | TRBV7-2 | 16
CASSTGGTDTIYF | TGCGCCAGCAGCACAGGGGGCACGGACACCATATATTTT | TRBD1 | TRBJ1-3 | - | TRBV5-1 | 13
CASSRDRVSPQHF | TGTGCCAGCAGCAGGGACAGGGTATCGCCCCAGCATTTT | TRBD1 | TRBJ1-5 | many | TRBV7-2 | 13
CASRKRGALTYEQYF | TGTGCCAGCAGAAAAAGGGGAGCGCTTACCTACGAGCAGTACTTC | - | TRBJ2-7 | few | TRBV28 | 15
CASSSTNEQFF | TGTGCCAGCAGCTCAACTAATGAGCAGTTCTTC | - | TRBJ2-1 | - | TRBV7-2 | 11
CASSNPGQGSSGANVLTF | TGTGCCAGCAGCAATCCGGGACAGGGAAGCTCTGGGGCCAACGTCCTGACTTTC | TRBD1 | TRBJ2-6 | - | TRBV7-6 | 18
CASSRDRGVDGEQFF | TGTGCCAGCAGCCGGGACAGGGGGGTCGATGGTGAGCAGTTCTTC | TRBD1 | TRBJ2-1 | few | TRBV5-4 | 15
CASSPRFRDRAARSNEKLFF | TGTGCCAGCAGCCCCCGCTTCCGGGACCGCGCCGCGCGGTCCAATGAAAAACTGTTTTTT | - | TRBJ1-4 | many | TRBV7-8 | 20
CASSDIAGGTDTQYF | TGTGCCAGCAGTGACATAGCGGGAGGGACAGATACGCAGTATTTT | TRBD2 | TRBJ2-3 | many | TRBV6-4 | 15